This TCR beta chain was observed in a study of blood T cells in healthy people across ages. Study results and caveats: Both higher diversity and more naive CD4+ cells marked long-lived donors when set against aged donors.

With respect to this clonotype: Its target is not known.

Each donor had approximately 10 milliliters of peripheral blood drawn. CDR3 size: 13 residues. Germline-derived CDR1 and CDR2 are SGHDT and YYEEEE. V lost 4 bases and J 7 bases, leaving 12 bases between the germline ends. Together with a sample-barcoded 5' primer, a J-beta primer mix was included in a second PCR lasting roughly 6 to 12 cycles. TCRdb used MiXCR to reprocess the 5' RACE reads, holding one entry per CDR3 protein. The sample has about 570,000 distinct CDR3 sequences; about 25% are singletons. This receptor was identified in a woman between 70 and 85 years old in good health. The chain combines TRBV5-6 with TRBJ2-4; possibly TRBD2 for D (5 bases). Sequenced: blood. CDR3 sequence: CASSGPSGNIQYF. The CDR3 DNA reads as TGTGCCAGCAGCGGCCCATCGGGGAACATTCAGTACTTC.